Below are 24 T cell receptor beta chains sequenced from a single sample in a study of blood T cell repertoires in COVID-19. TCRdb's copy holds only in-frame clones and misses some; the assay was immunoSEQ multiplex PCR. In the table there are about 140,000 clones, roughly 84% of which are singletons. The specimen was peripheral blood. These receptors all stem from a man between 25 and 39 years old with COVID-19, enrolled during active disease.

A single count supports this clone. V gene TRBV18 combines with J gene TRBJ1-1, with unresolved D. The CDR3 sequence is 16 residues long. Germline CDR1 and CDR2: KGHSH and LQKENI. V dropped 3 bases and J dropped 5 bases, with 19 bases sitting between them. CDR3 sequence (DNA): TGTGCCAGCTCACCTTACATGATATGGTCGGGGACTGAAGCTTTCTTT. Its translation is CASSPYMIWSGTEAFF.

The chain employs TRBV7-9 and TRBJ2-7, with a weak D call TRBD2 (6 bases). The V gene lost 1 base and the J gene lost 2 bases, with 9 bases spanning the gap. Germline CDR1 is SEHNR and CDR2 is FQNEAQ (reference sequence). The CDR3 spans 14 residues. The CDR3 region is CASSLGDSAYEQYF. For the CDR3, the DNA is TGTGCCAGCAGCTTAGGGGACTCCGCCTACGAGCAGTACTTC.

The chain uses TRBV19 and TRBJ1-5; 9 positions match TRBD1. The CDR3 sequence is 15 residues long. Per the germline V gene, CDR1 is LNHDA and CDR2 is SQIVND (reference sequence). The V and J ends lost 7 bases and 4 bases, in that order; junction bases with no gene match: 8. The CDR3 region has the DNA TGTGCCAGTACTCACGACAGGGGGGTTAATCAGCCCCAGCATTTT. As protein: CASTHDRGVNQPQHF.

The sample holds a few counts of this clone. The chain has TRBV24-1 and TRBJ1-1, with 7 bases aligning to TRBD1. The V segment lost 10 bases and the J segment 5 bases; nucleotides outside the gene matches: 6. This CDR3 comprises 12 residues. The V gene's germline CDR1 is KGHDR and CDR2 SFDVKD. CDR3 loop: CATTGIGTEAFF. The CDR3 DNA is TGTGCCACGACAGGGATTGGAACTGAAGCTTTCTTT.

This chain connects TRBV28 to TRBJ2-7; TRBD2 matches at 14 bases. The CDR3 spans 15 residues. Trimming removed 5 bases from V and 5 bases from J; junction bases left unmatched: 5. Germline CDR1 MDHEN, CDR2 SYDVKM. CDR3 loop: CASSRGTSGSHEQYF. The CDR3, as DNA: TGTGCCAGCAGTCGCGGGACTAGCGGGAGCCACGAGCAGTACTTC.

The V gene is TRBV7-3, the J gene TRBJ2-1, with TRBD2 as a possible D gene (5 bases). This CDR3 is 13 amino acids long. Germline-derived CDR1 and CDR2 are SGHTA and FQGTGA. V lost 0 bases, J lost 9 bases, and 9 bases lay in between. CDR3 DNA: TGTGCCAGCAGCTTAACTGAGGGCAGTGAGCAGTTCTTC. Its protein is CASSLTEGSEQFF.

The CDR3 bases are TGTGCCAGCTCACTGGACAGGGGATTAGATACGCAGTATTTT. This sequence encodes CASSLDRGLDTQYF. This chain links TRBV18 with TRBJ2-3; 9 nucleotides match TRBD1. The CDR3 has 14 residues. Germline CDR1 is KGHSH and CDR2 is LQKENI. V was pared by 4 bases and J by 5 bases, with 4 bases of the junction left unmatched.

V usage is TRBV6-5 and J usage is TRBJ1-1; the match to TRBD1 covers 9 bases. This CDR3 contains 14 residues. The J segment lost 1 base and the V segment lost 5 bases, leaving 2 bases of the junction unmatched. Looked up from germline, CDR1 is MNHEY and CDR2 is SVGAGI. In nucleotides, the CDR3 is TGTGCCAGCAGTCGGACAGGGGCGAACACTGAAGCTTTCTTT. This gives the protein CASSRTGANTEAFF.

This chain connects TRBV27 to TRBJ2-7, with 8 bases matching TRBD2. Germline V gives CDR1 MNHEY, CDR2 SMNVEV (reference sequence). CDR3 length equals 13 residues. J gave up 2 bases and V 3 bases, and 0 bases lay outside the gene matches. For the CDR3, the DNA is TGTGCCAGCAGTTTGCGGGGGGCCTACGAGCAGTACTTC. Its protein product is CASSLRGAYEQYF.

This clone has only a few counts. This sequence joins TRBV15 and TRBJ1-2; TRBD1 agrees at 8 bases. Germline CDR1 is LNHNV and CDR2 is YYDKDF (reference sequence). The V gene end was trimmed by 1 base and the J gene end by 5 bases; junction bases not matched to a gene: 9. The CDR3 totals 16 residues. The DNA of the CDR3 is TGTGCCACCAGCAGAGGGACAGGGTCTTCGGGGTATGGCTACACCTTC. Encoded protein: CATSRGTGSSGYGYTF.

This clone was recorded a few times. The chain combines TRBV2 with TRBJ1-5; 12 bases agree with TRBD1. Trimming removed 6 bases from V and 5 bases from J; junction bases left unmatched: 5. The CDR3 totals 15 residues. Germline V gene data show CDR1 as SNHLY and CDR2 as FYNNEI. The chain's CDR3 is CASRGDRGRHQPQHF. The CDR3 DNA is TGTGCCAGCAGGGGGGACAGGGGGCGACATCAGCCCCAGCATTTT.

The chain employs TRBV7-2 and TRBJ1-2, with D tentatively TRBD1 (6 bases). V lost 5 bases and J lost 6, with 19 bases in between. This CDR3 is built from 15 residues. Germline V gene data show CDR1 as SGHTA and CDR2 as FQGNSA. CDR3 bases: TGTGCCAGCAGCCCCACGGGGGGGGCGCTTCATGGCTACACCTTC. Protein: CASSPTGGALHGYTF.

The CDR3 protein is CATTPGEGTGRMQYF. The DNA for the CDR3 is TGTGCCACGACACCCGGGGAGGGGACGGGTCGGATGCAGTACTTC. The chain is built from TRBV18 and TRBJ2-7; 7 bases line up with TRBD2. Germline V CDR1 and CDR2: KGHSH, LQKENI. The length of the CDR3 is 15 residues. Germline trimming cut 10 bases from V and 9 bases from J; bases unmatched to any gene: 21.

The CDR3 nucleotides are TGTGCCAGTAGCGCTAGCGGCAGGGGTAATCAGCCCCAGCATTTT. It is translated as CASSASGRGNQPQHF. The chain combines TRBV19 with TRBJ1-5; a possible D gene is TRBD1 (6 bases). Germline-derived CDR1 and CDR2 are LNHDA and SQIVND (reference sequence). Trimming stripped 6 bases from V and 4 bases from J, with 16 bases between. The CDR3 is made up of 15 amino acids.

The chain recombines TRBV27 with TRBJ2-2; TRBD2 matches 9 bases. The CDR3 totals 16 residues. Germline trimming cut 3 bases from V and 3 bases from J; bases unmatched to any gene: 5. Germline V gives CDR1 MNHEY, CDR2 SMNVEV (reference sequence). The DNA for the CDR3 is TGTGCCAGCAGTTTCGGTCGACTAGCGGACACCGGGGAGCTGTTTTTT. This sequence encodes CASSFGRLADTGELFF.

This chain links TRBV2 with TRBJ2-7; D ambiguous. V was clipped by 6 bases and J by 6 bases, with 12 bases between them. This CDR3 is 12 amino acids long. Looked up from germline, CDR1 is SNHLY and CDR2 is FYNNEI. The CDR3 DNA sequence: TGTGCCAGCAGCCTCCCCCCAGGCGAGCAGTACTTC. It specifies CASSLPPGEQYF.

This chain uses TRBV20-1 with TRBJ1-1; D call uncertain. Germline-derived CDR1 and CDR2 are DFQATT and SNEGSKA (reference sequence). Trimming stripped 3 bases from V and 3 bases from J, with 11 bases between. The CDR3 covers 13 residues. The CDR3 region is CSASKWQDTEAFF. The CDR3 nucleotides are TGCAGTGCTAGTAAGTGGCAGGACACTGAAGCTTTCTTT.

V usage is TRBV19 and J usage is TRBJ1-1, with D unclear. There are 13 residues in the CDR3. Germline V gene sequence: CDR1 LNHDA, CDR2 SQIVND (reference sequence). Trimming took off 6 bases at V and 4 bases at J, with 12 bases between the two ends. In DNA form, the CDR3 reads TGTGCCAGTAGCCGACAACCTCTCACTGAAGCTTTCTTT. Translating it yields CASSRQPLTEAFF.

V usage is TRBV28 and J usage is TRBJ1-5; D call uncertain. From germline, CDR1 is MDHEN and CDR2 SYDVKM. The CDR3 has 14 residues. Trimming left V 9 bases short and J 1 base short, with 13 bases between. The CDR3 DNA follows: TGTGCCAGTCATTTCGGACTCAGCAATCAGCCCCAGCATTTT. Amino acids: CASHFGLSNQPQHF.

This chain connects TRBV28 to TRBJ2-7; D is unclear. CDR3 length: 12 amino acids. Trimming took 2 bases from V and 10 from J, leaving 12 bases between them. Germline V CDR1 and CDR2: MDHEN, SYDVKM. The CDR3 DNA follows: TGTGCCAGCAGTTTAGATCGACTGATACAGTACTTC. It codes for CASSLDRLIQYF. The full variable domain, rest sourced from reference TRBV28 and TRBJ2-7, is DVKVTQSSRYLVKRTGEKVFLECVQDMDHENMFWYRQDPGLGLRLIYFSYDVKMKEKGDIPEGYSVSREKKERFSLILESASTNQTSMYLCASSLDRLIQYFGPGTRLTVT.

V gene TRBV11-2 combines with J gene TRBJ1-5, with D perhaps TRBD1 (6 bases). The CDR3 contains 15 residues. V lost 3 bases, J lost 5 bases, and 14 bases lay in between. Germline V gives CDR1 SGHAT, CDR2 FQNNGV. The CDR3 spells CASSLLDSYHQPQHF. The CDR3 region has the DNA TGTGCCAGCAGCTTGCTGGACAGTTATCATCAGCCCCAGCATTTT.

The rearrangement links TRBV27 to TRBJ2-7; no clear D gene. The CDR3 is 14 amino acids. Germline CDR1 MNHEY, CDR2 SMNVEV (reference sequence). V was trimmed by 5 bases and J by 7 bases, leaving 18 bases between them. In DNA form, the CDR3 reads TGTGCCAGCAGTACCCTTTACCCTCCGGAGGAGCAGTACTTC. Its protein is CASSTLYPPEEQYF.

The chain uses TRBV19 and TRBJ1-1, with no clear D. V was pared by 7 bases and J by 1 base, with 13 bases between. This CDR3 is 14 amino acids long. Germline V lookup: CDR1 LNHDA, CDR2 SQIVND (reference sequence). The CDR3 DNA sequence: TGTGCCAGTACCTTGAGGTCTAAGAACACTGAAGCTTTCTTT. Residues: CASTLRSKNTEAFF.

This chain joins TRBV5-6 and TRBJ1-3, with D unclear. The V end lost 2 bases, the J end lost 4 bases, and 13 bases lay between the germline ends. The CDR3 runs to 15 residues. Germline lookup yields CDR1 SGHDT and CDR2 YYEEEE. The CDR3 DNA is TGTGCCAGCAGCTTTGCCACGGAGGCAGGAAACACCATATATTTT. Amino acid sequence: CASSFATEAGNTIYF.